This T cell receptor beta chain was identified in a study of beta chain features in type 1 diabetes. Isolated RNA was reverse transcribed in full, so expressed TCRB transcripts were sequenced. Libraries were prepared by immunoSEQ multiplex PCR; TCRdb keeps only in-frame clonotypes and omits some of them. The sample carries approximately 170,000 clones, almost 8% recorded once. This clone was found a few times. What it binds is not known. Study conclusions and caveats: At VDJ recombination sites, type 1 diabetes patients had fewer insertions and more deleted nucleotides. TCRB CDR3s were moderately but significantly shorter in Type 1 diabetes patients in all four CD4+ subsets.

The source material was central memory CD4+ T cells from blood. This clonotype originated in a man between 18 and 35 years old with type 1 diabetes.

DNA for the CDR3: TGTGCCAGCAGCTACGGACAGGGAGAAACCGGGGAGCTGTTTTTT. It specifies CASSYGQGETGELFF. This rearrangement joins TRBV7-9 to TRBJ2-2; 8 positions agree with TRBD1. The CDR3 sequence is 15 residues long. The junction had 6 bases not matched to a gene; V was cut back by 4 bases and J by 5 bases. Germline loops: CDR1 SEHNR, CDR2 FQNEAQ (reference sequence).